The entry that follows covers one T cell receptor (beta chain) sequence. The entry originates in a study of blood T cell repertoires in COVID-19. About the research overall: The origin of the acute and convalescent COVID-19 samples was the United States, Italy and Spain.

The CDR3 length is 16 residues. The J segment lost 7 bases and the V segment lost 5 bases, leaving 13 bases of the junction unmatched. Germline values: CDR1 LNHDA, CDR2 SQIVND (reference sequence). Only in-frame clones appear in the TCRdb table, and some are missing; sequencing was by immunoSEQ multiplex PCR. The sample contains 180,000 or so clones, approximately 89% of which appear only once. The chain couples TRBV19 to TRBJ1-5; TRBD1 agrees at 8 bases. The receptor was isolated from a man aged 40-55 years with active or convalescent COVID-19. Sequencing was carried out using peripheral blood. The CDR3: CASSLPGQATEQPQHF. For the CDR3, the DNA is TGTGCCAGTAGTCTACCGGGACAGGCTACCGAACAGCCCCAGCATTTT.